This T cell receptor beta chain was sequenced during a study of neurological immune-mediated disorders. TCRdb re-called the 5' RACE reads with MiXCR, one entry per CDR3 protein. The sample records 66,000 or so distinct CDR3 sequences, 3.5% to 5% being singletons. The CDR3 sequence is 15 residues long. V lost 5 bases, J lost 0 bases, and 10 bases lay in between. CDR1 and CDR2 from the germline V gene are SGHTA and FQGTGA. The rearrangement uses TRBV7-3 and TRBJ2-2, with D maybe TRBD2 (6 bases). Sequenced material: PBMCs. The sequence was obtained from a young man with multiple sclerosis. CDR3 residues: CASSPGGPNTGELFF. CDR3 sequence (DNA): TGTGCCAGCAGCCCCGGGGGACCGAACACCGGGGAGCTGTTTTTT.